The sequence of this T cell receptor beta chain was determined in a study of blood T cell repertoires in COVID-19. The CDR3 is 15 residues long. Trimming stripped 6 bases from V and 3 bases from J, with 12 bases between. Looked up from germline, CDR1 is MNHEY and CDR2 is SVGAGI. Here immunoSEQ multiplex PCR was the method, and the copy in TCRdb shows in-frame clones only, minus some. The sample holds 110,000 to 150,000 clones, roughly 86% seen once. The source of this sequence is a woman in her sixties with acute or convalescent COVID-19. Sequenced material: peripheral blood. J is TRBJ2-6 and V is TRBV6-5; D not resolved. The CDR3 reads CASRKRVVGANVLTF. The CDR3 DNA reads as TGTGCCAGCAGAAAACGGGTAGTTGGGGCCAACGTCCTGACTTTC.